Shown below are 15 T cell receptor beta chains from a single sample sequenced in a study of cytomegalovirus exposure and HLA in healthy donors. The PCR contained 60 Vbeta and 13 Jbeta primers. The method was immunoSEQ multiplex PCR; TCRdb's version includes in-frame clones alone and lacks a portion of them. The repertoire has some 180,000 clones, 80% of them found once; the top ten carry under 2%. Material for sequencing was PBMCs. The receptors derive from a woman under 40 in good health and CMV-seronegative.

V usage is TRBV6-1 and J usage is TRBJ2-3; a possible D gene is TRBD1 (6 bases). The germline V and J ends were trimmed by 6 bases and 6 bases, with 7 bases remaining between them. This CDR3 is built from 11 residues. Germline CDR1 and CDR2: MNHNS and SASEGT. Written as DNA, the CDR3 is TGTGCCAGCAGAAGGGGGGATACGCAGTATTTT. Translating it yields CASRRGDTQYF.

For this clone: The same CDR3 also results from other DNA sequences found in this sample. V is TRBV5-4 and J is TRBJ1-1; a weak D match, TRBD1 (5 bases). The CDR3 runs 14 residues. CDR1 SGHNT and CDR2 YYREEE come from the germline V gene (reference sequence). V was clipped by 2 bases and J by 1 base, with 9 bases between them. CDR3 DNA: TGTGCCAGCAGCTTCCCAGGGCGGAACACTGAAGCTTTCTTT. It specifies CASSFPGRNTEAFF.

The chain uses TRBV4-1 and TRBJ1-1, with TRBD1 matching 9 bases. The CDR3 spans 16 residues. Germline CDR1 is MGHRA and CDR2 is YSYEKL. Trimming cost V 4 bases and J 1 base; bases outside gene matches: 7. In DNA, the CDR3 is TGCGCCAGCAGCCTCCAAACAGGGGGCGGGAACACTGAAGCTTTCTTT. Translating gives CASSLQTGGGNTEAFF.

The chain joins TRBV30 to TRBJ1-5; D gene ambiguous. The CDR3 covers 15 residues. Germline CDR1 GTSNPN, CDR2 SVGIG (reference sequence). V was pared by 0 bases and J by 6 bases, with 15 bases between. Here the CDR3 reads CAWSVGLKATQPQHF. In nucleotides, the CDR3 is TGTGCCTGGAGTGTAGGACTGAAAGCGACTCAGCCCCAGCATTTT.

The chain recombines TRBV7-2 with TRBJ1-5, with a weak D call TRBD1 (6 bases). The V and J ends lost 9 bases and 4 bases respectively, with 19 bases between them. This CDR3 spans 15 amino acids. Germline V gene lookup returns CDR1 SGHTA and CDR2 FQGNSA. The CDR3 is CASSWWRGANQPQHF. For the CDR3, the DNA is TGTGCCAGTTCCTGGTGGCGGGGGGCTAATCAGCCCCAGCATTTT.

DNA of the CDR3: TGTGCCAGTAGTATTGGTGAGGGGGCGGATGGCTACACCTTC. Translating it yields CASSIGEGADGYTF. The chain is built from TRBV19 and TRBJ1-2; 7 bases line up with TRBD1. V shed 3 bases, J shed 6 bases, and the junction held 7 bases outside the gene matches. CDR1 and CDR2 from the germline V gene are LNHDA and SQIVND (reference sequence). This CDR3 spans 14 amino acids. The whole variable domain, remainder taken from reference TRBV19 and TRBJ1-2, is DGGITQSPKYLFRKEGQNVTLSCEQNLNHDAMYWYRQDPGQGLRLIYYSQIVNDFQKGDIAEGYSVSREKKESFPLTVTSAQKNPTAFYLCASSIGEGADGYTFGSGTRLTVV.

This clone showed up just once. The chain is built from TRBV4-3 and TRBJ1-2, with 12 bases fitting TRBD1. CDR3 length: 16 residues. With 4 bases clipped from V and 7 bases from J, the junction kept 10 bases outside the gene matches. Germline loops: CDR1 LGHNA, CDR2 YSLEER. CDR3: CASSPDRGQGASGYTF. The DNA of the CDR3 is TGCGCCAGCAGCCCGGATAGGGGACAGGGGGCGAGTGGCTACACCTTC.

V usage is TRBV19 and J usage is TRBJ2-3; 9 nucleotides match TRBD1. CDR3 length equals 16 residues. Per germline, CDR1 LNHDA and CDR2 SQIVND (reference sequence). Trimming cost V 4 bases and J 1 base; bases outside gene matches: 6. CDR3 DNA: TGTGCCAGTAGTAGGAAACGGACAGGGGGCACAGATACGCAGTATTTT. Translation: CASSRKRTGGTDTQYF. Combining the CDR3 with reference TRBV19 and TRBJ2-3 gives the whole variable domain DGGITQSPKYLFRKEGQNVTLSCEQNLNHDAMYWYRQDPGQGLRLIYYSQIVNDFQKGDIAEGYSVSREKKESFPLTVTSAQKNPTAFYLCASSRKRTGGTDTQYFGPGTRLTVL.

J is TRBJ1-5 and V is TRBV9, with 8 positions matching TRBD1. The V segment lost 5 bases and the J segment 7 bases; nucleotides outside the gene matches: 8. This CDR3 contains 14 residues. Germline loops: CDR1 SGDLS, CDR2 YYNGEE. The CDR3 bases are TGTGCCAGCAGTTCCGGACAGGGACCCCAGCCCCAGCATTTT. Its protein product is CASSSGQGPQPQHF.

This clone was detected a few times. The CDR3 region has the DNA TGTGCCAGCAGCTTGGCCAGGGGGTCTGGAAACACCATATATTTT. Its translation: CASSLARGSGNTIYF. The V and J genes are TRBV7-6 and TRBJ1-3, with 7 bases aligning to TRBD1. V lost 3 bases and J lost 1; bases outside the gene matches: 3. CDR3 size: 15 residues. Germline assignment: CDR1 SGHVS and CDR2 FNYEAQ. Variable domain in full (rest from reference TRBV7-6 and TRBJ1-3): GAGVSQSPRYKVTKRGQDVALRCDPISGHVSLYWYRQALGQGPEFLTYFNYEAQQDKSGLPNDRFSAERPEGSISTLTIQRTEQRDSAMYRCASSLARGSGNTIYFGEGSWLTVV.

This chain uses TRBV9 with TRBJ2-7; 13 bases fit TRBD2. The germline V gene encodes CDR1 SGDLS and CDR2 YYNGEE. Trimming at V came to 0 bases and at J to 4 bases, leaving 4 bases not matched to a gene. This CDR3 region has 16 residues. Written as DNA, the CDR3 is TGTGCCAGCAGCGTAGGGGGGACTAGCGGGGTGTACGAGCAGTACTTC. As protein: CASSVGGTSGVYEQYF.

The chain employs TRBV7-6 and TRBJ1-6, with TRBD1 matching over 9 bases. Trimming cost V 1 base and J 7 bases; bases outside gene matches: 5. The CDR3 spans 16 residues. The germline V gene encodes CDR1 SGHVS and CDR2 FNYEAQ. CDR3 amino acids: CASSLGTGVGNSPLHF. The CDR3 nucleotides read TGTGCCAGCAGCTTAGGGACAGGGGTCGGAAATTCACCCCTCCACTTT.

The chain recombines TRBV11-2 with TRBJ2-1; TRBD2 matches at 12 bases. This CDR3 region has 15 residues. The V gene end was trimmed by 5 bases and the J gene end by 1 base; junction bases not matched to a gene: 0. Germline V gene sequence: CDR1 SGHAT, CDR2 FQNNGV. In nucleotides, the CDR3 is TGTGCCAGCAGCCTAGCGGGGGGGTCCTACAATGAGCAGTTCTTC. It translates to CASSLAGGSYNEQFF. The full variable domain, with the rest looked up from reference TRBV11-2 and TRBJ2-1, is EAGVAQSPRYKIIEKRQSVAFWCNPISGHATLYWYQQILGQGPKLLIQFQNNGVVDDSQLPKDRFSAERLKGVDSTLKIQPAKLEDSAVYLCASSLAGGSYNEQFFGPGTRLTVL.

The chain links TRBV19 to TRBJ1-6; D might be TRBD1 (6 bases). CDR3 length equals 14 residues. Germline lookup yields CDR1 LNHDA and CDR2 SQIVND (reference sequence). Trimming took 7 bases from V and 7 from J, leaving 14 bases between them. This chain's CDR3 is CASTSGTNNSPLHF. The CDR3 DNA follows: TGTGCCAGTACGTCAGGGACAAACAATTCACCCCTCCACTTT.

The table lists this clone with a count of one. The chain recombines TRBV19 with TRBJ1-5, with D unclear. Trimming took 11 bases from V and 3 from J, leaving 20 bases between them. Germline CDR1 is LNHDA and CDR2 is SQIVND (reference sequence). This CDR3 is 15 amino acids long. The CDR3 loop reads CAGARVHGNNQPQHF. CDR3 in DNA: TGTGCCGGAGCCCGTGTGCACGGGAACAATCAGCCCCAGCATTTT.